The sample holds many counts of the clone carrying this TCR beta chain. TCRdb independently ran MiXCR on the 5' RACE reads; one entry per CDR3 protein. The sample yields around 210,000 distinct CDR3 sequences, 8.2% seen once. The CDR3 covers 12 residues. V was clipped by 2 bases and J by 5 bases, with 7 bases between them. Germline-derived CDR1 and CDR2 are SEHNR and FQNEAQ (reference sequence). This sample was included in a study of CD8 T cells in ankylosing spondylitis. Source material: blood, either unsorted or a sorted T cell fraction (not recorded which). The gene calls are TRBV7-9 and TRBJ2-7; tentatively, D is TRBD2 (6 bases). The receptor was isolated from a female donor with ankylosing spondylitis or in good health (not recorded which). The CDR3 coding sequence is TGTGCCAGCAGCTTATGGGGGGACGAGCAGTACTTC. Translation: CASSLWGDEQYF. The full variable domain, in which reference TRBV7-9 and TRBJ2-7 provide the parts outside the CDR3, is DTGVSQNPRHKITKRGQNVTFRCDPISEHNRLYWYRQTLGQGPEFLTYFQNEAQLEKSRLLSDRFSAERPKGSFSTLEIQRTEQGDSAMYLCASSLWGDEQYFGPGTRLTVT.